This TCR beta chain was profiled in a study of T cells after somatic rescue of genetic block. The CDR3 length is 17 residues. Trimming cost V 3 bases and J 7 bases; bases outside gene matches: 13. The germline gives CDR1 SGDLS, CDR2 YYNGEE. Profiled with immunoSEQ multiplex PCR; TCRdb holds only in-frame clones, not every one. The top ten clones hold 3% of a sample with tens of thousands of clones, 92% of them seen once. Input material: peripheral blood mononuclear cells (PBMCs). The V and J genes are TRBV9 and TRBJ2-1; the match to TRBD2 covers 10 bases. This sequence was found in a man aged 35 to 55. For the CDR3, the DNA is TGTGCCAGCAGCGCAGCAAAAGCGGGGGGGCAAAGAAATGAGCAGTTCTTC. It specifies CASSAAKAGGQRNEQFF. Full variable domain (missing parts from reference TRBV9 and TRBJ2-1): DSGVTQTPKHLITATGQRVTLRCSPRSGDLSVYWYQQSLDQGLQFLIQYYNGEERAKGNILERFSAQQFPDLHSELNLSSLELGDSALYFCASSAAKAGGQRNEQFFGPGTRLTVL.